This TCR beta chain stems from a study of blood T cell repertoires in COVID-19. Study-wide background: Both acute and convalescent COVID-19 samples were obtained from the United States, Italy and Spain.

Trimming removed 3 bases from V and 3 bases from J, with 6 bases in between. CDR1 and CDR2 from the germline V gene are SGHVS and FQNEAQ. CDR3 length: 13 residues. Measured with immunoSEQ multiplex PCR; TCRdb has only the in-frame clones, and not every one. This table has approximately 150,000 clones, 80% to 90% appearing once. This sequence joins TRBV7-8 and TRBJ1-3; TRBD1 might be the D (5 bases). The sequence derives from a woman in her forties or fifties with acute COVID-19. What was sequenced was PBMCs or T cells enriched from blood (not recorded which). The CDR3 nucleotides read TGTGCCAGCAGCTTCCAGGGTGGAAACACCATATATTTT. This gives the protein CASSFQGGNTIYF. Full variable domain (outside the CDR3, taken from reference TRBV7-8 and TRBJ1-3): GAGVSQSPRYKVAKRGQDVALRCDPISGHVSLFWYQQALGQGPEFLTYFQNEAQLDKSGLPSDRFFAERPEGSVSTLKIQRTQQEDSAVYLCASSFQGGNTIYFGEGSWLTVV.